A selection of T cell receptor beta chains follows, all from one sample in a study of T cells in Graves' hyperthyroidism and ophthalmopathy. TCRdb recomputed calls from the multiplex PCR reads with MiXCR, one row per CDR3 protein. The sample includes 500,000 or so distinct CDR3 sequences, roughly a sixth seen only once; the top ten take 25% to 35%. Material for sequencing was blood. Source of these receptors: a woman in her 30s with Graves' ophthalmopathy. Both conserved end residues are part of each CDR3. The D gene is left open where the match is weak. Not every row has a clone size; where given, it reads once, few, many or a size class.

j_call v_call d_call clone_size cdr3_nt cdr3_aa
TRBJ2-7 TRBV7-8 TRBD2 . TGTGCCAGCAGCCTCGGGAGGTGGGACGAGCAGTACTTC CASSLGRWDEQYF
TRBJ2-5 TRBV7-3 TRBD2 few TGTGCCAGCAGCCGAGGTGGGGCGGGAGGAACGAAGACCCAGTACTTC CASSRGGAGGTKTQYF
TRBJ2-3 TRBV28 TRBD1 many TGTGCCAGCAGTACAGGGGCGGCTACGCAGTATTTT CASSTGAATQYF
TRBJ1-1 TRBV10-3 TRBD1 many TGTGCCACTCAGGGGGCAGGCCTGAACACTGAAGCTTTCTTT CATQGAGLNTEAFF
TRBJ2-1 TRBV7-2 . many TGTGCCAGCAGCTCAGTCCAGTCCTCCTACAATGAGCAGTTCTTC CASSSVQSSYNEQFF
TRBJ2-1 TRBV30 . many TGTGCCTGGAGTACCCAGGGGTTTGAGCAGTTCTTC CAWSTQGFEQFF
TRBJ2-1 TRBV12-3/TRBV12-4 TRBD1 many TGTGCCAGCAGCCCGGGACAGGGGGCATACAATGAGCAGTTCTTC CASSPGQGAYNEQFF
TRBJ2-2 TRBV20-1 TRBD2 . TGCAGTGCTAGAGGGGGCCTAGCGGGAGGTACGAACACCGGGGAGCTGTTTTTT CSARGGLAGGTNTGELFF
TRBJ2-6 TRBV12-3/TRBV12-4 . once TGTGCCAGCAGTACCGACAGTCGTTCTGGGGCCAACGTCCTGACTTTC CASSTDSRSGANVLTF
TRBJ2-7 TRBV6-1 TRBD2 few TGTGCCAGCAGTACCGCCGGGACTAGCGGGAGTACGGCCTACGAGCAGTACTTC CASSTAGTSGSTAYEQYF
TRBJ2-3 TRBV7-3 TRBD2 few TGTGCCAGCAGCTTAACTAGCGGGAGGCTCGGGACAGATACGCAGTATTTT CASSLTSGRLGTDTQYF
TRBJ1-2 TRBV18 . many TGTGCCAGCTCACCGGACTATGGCTACACCTTC CASSPDYGYTF
TRBJ2-7 TRBV11-1 TRBD2 . TGTGCCAGCAGCTCGTGGACTAGCGGGAGTCAGCAGTACTTC CASSSWTSGSQQYF
TRBJ2-2 TRBV20-1 TRBD2 many TGCAGTGCTAGAGGGACTAGAGGGACCGGGGAGCTGTTTTTT CSARGTRGTGELFF
TRBJ2-7 TRBV20-1 TRBD2 many TGCAGTGCTTTTCTAGCGGGAGGCCTCACCTACGAGCAGTACTTC CSAFLAGGLTYEQYF
TRBJ1-6 TRBV6-1 . few TGTGCCAGCAGTGATGAGGGACACCCCTATAATTCACCCCTCCACTTT CASSDEGHPYNSPLHF
TRBJ2-1 TRBV4-3 . . TGCGCCAGCAGCCAAGAAAGTCGCGGGCCGTACAATGAGCAGTTCTTC CASSQESRGPYNEQFF
TRBJ2-7 TRBV24-1 . few TGTGCCACCAGTGATAGTCGGACTTCTTCCTACGAGCAGTACTTC CATSDSRTSSYEQYF
TRBJ2-1 TRBV20-1 . many TGCAGTGAAATTCTCGGGACTGCTTACAATGAGCAGTTCTTC CSEILGTAYNEQFF